This T cell receptor beta chain was captured in a study of regulatory T cells in long-lasting Graves disease. Arm-PCR of CDR3 regions and iRepertoire HTBI primers were used to build TCR beta libraries. Each CDR3 protein is one row after TCRdb ran MiXCR on the multiplex PCR reads. This sample has 400,000 to 600,000 distinct CDR3 sequences, with around a fifth found just once. Stated time point: persistent/refractory GD, antithyroid drugs over 5 years with positive TRAb. Construction of the TCR library relied on RNA isolated from PBMCs. This clonotype was observed at least ten times. CDR3 length: 14 amino acids. V was pared by 6 bases and J by 0 bases, with 15 bases between. The germline CDR1 and CDR2 sequences are SQVTM and ANQGSEA.

The V call is TRBV29-1, the J call TRBJ2-7; D uncertain. The source is a female donor with Graves disease. The specimen was peripheral blood mononuclear cells (PBMCs), collected when the disease was refractory, from a patient treated with antithyroid drugs. CDR3 residues: CSVFDGKSSYEQYF. The DNA of the CDR3 is TGCAGCGTCTTCGACGGAAAAAGCTCCTACGAGCAGTACTTC.